This TCR beta chain was captured by sequencing in a study of blood T cell repertoires in COVID-19. Looking at the study overall: The recovered donors of Cohort 3 showed two negative PCRs, clearance, or symptom resolution.

Study processing details: How many nucleated cells were present was estimated from reference gene primer amplification. Measured with immunoSEQ multiplex PCR; TCRdb has only the in-frame clones, and not every one. D and trimming were read from the DNA, whereas the V and J calls and clone size are those reported in that table. The sample lists roughly 210,000 clones, more than 75% occurring once. Participants, about 18 to 100 years old, spanned 25 or so US areas. Sequencing input: PBMCs or T cells enriched from blood (not recorded which). The clonotype comes from a man under 40 in a cohort exposed to, infected with or recovered from COVID-19 (not recorded which).

The CDR3 sequence is CASSWRRQVNTGELFF. CDR3 nucleotides: TGTGCCAGCAGCTGGAGGAGACAGGTGAACACCGGGGAGCTGTTTTTT. This chain connects TRBV5-6 to TRBJ2-2, with D possibly matching TRBD1 (6 bases). With 3 bases removed from V and 1 base from J, the gap between germline ends came to 13 bases. Germline V gives CDR1 SGHDT, CDR2 YYEEEE. CDR3 length: 16 residues.